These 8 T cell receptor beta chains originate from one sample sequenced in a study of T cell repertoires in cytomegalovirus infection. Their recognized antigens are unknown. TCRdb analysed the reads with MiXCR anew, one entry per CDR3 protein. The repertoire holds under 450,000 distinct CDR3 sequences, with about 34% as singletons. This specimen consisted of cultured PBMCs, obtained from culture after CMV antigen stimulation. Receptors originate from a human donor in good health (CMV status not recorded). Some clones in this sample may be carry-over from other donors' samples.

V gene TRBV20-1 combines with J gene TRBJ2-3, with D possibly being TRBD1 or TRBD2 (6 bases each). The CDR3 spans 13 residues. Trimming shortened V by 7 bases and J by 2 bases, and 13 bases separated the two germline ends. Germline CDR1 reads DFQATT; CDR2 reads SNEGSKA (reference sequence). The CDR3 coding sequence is TGCAGTGTTCCGGGGGCGAACACAGATACGCAGTATTTT. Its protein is CSVPGANTDTQYF.

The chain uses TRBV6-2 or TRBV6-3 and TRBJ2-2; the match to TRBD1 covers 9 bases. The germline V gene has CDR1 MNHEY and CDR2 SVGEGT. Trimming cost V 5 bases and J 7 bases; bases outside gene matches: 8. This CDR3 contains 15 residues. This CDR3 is CASSQDRGMIGELFF. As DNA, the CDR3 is TGTGCCAGCAGTCAAGACAGGGGGATGATCGGGGAGCTGTTTTTT.

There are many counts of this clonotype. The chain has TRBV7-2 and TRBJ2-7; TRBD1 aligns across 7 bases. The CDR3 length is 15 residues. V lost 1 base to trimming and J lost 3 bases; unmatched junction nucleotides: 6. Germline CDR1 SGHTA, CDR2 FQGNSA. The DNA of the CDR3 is TGTGCCAGCAGCTTAGGATGGGGGACAGTCTACGAGCAGTACTTC. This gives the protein CASSLGWGTVYEQYF.

The CDR3 sequence: CASRRAGGPMNEQFF. CDR3 DNA sequence: TGTGCCAGCCGACGTGCGGGAGGGCCTATGAATGAGCAGTTCTTC. V usage is TRBV7-2 and J usage is TRBJ2-1; the match to TRBD2 covers 9 bases. V trimming: 8 bases; J trimming: 7 bases; junction bases outside the gene matches: 12. The CDR3 contains 15 residues. The germline gives CDR1 SGHTA, CDR2 FQGNSA.

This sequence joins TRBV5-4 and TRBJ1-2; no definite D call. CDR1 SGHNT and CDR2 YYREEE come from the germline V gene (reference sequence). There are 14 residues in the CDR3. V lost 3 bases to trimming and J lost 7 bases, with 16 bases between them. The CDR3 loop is CASSSPIGPSGYTF. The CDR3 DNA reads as TGTGCCAGCAGCTCCCCAATCGGGCCAAGTGGCTACACCTTC.

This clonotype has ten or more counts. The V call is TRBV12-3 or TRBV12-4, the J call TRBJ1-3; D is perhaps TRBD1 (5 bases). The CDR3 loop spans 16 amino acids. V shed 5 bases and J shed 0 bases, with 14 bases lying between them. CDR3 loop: CASSQLTGPSGNTIYF. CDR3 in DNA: TGTGCCAGCAGTCAACTGACGGGGCCCTCTGGAAACACCATATATTTT.

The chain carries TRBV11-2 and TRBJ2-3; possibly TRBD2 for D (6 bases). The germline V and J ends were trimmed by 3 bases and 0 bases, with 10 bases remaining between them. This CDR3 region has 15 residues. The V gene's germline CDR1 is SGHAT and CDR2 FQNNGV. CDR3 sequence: CASSLGGISTDTQYF. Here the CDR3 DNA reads TGTGCCAGCAGCTTGGGCGGGATAAGCACAGATACGCAGTATTTT.

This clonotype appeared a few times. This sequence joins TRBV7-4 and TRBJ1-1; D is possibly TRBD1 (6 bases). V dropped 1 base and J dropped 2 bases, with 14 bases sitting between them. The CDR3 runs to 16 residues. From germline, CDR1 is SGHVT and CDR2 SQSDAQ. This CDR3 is CASSLGAGAFNTEAFF. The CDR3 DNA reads TGTGCCAGCAGCTTAGGGGCGGGGGCGTTTAACACTGAAGCTTTCTTT. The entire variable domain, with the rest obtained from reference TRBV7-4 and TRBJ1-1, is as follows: GAGVSQSPRYKVAKRGRDVALRCDSISGHVTLYWYRQTLGQGSEVLTYSQSDAQRDKSGRPSGRFSAERPERSVSTLKIQRTEQGDSAVYLCASSLGAGAFNTEAFFGQGTRLTVV.